This is a list of T cell receptor beta chains from one sample in a study of OX40 agonist ivuxolimab in advanced cancers. TCRdb's table, derived via immunoSEQ multiplex PCR, lists solely in-frame clones and lacks some. The sample contains about 84,000 clones, roughly nine tenths of which appear only once. The sequences come from CD4+ or CD8+ T cells sorted from blood, collected in a trial of the OX40 agonist ivuxolimab. These receptors were collected from an adult with an advanced solid tumor such as melanoma, head and neck, liver or kidney cancer. The CDR3 runs from the conserved cysteine through the conserved F or W. A D gene is named only where the DNA matches it firmly. Expanded clones are given a class, and other clones once, few, many or no size at all.

j_gene,d_gene,abundance,v_gene,CDR3aa,CDR3nt
TRBJ2-5,TRBD2,.,TRBV18,CASSPRGLFQETQYF,TGTGCCAGCTCACCCCGGGGACTATTCCAAGAGACCCAGTACTTC
TRBJ1-1,.,.,TRBV2,CASLLVLRGVAEAFF,TGTGCCAGCCTTCTGGTTTTAAGGGGGGTGGCTGAAGCTTTCTTT
TRBJ2-1,TRBD2,.,TRBV11-2,CASSFGRVAGYNEQFF,TGTGCCAGCAGCTTTGGGCGAGTAGCGGGGTACAATGAGCAGTTCTTC
TRBJ1-5,.,.,TRBV7-9,CASSPRGSHQPQHF,TGTGCCAGCAGCCCGCGTGGTTCGCATCAGCCCCAGCATTTT
TRBJ2-2,TRBD1,.,TRBV7-3,CASSLRPRGQGNTGELFF,TGTGCCAGCAGCTTAAGGCCTCGAGGACAGGGGAACACCGGGGAGCTGTTTTTT
TRBJ2-5,.,.,TRBV2,CASSSMSQETQYF,TGTGCCAGCAGTTCAATGTCCCAAGAGACCCAGTACTTC
TRBJ2-1,.,once,TRBV7-2,CASSLVGTGAAFF,.
TRBJ1-4,.,.,TRBV21-1,CASRPDGIKNEKLFF,TGTGCCAGCAGACCCGACGGAATCAAGAATGAAAAACTGTTTTTT
TRBJ1-4,TRBD1,once,TRBV7-9,CASSRDRPNEKLFF,TGTGCCAGCAGTCGGGACAGACCGAATGAAAAACTGTTTTTT
TRBJ1-6,.,.,TRBV6-6,CASNAGGWGSPLHF,TGTGCCAGCAATGCTGGGGGGTGGGGTTCACCCCTCCACTTT
TRBJ1-4,.,.,TRBV14,CASSHPERGRLLGNEKLFF,TGTGCCAGCAGCCACCCGGAGAGAGGCAGGCTTCTTGGTAATGAAAAACTGTTTTTT
TRBJ2-2,TRBD2,.,TRBV7-9,CASSLLAGLSTGELFF,TGTGCCAGCAGCTTATTAGCGGGATTGAGCACCGGGGAGCTGTTTTTT
TRBJ1-1,.,few,TRBV7-3,CASSLGRANTEAFF,TGTGCCAGCAGCTTAGGGAGGGCGAACACTGAAGCTTTCTTT
TRBJ1-1,TRBD1,few,TRBV29-1,CSVIQGLGTEAFF,TGCAGCGTAATACAGGGGTTGGGCACTGAAGCTTTCTTT
TRBJ1-5,TRBD1,.,TRBV5-1,CASSLGGTGAQPQHF,TGCGCCAGCAGTTTGGGTGGGACAGGGGCCCAGCCCCAGCATTTT
TRBJ1-2,.,.,TRBV2,CASSESQDYGYTF,TGTGCCAGCAGTGAGAGCCAAGATTATGGCTACACCTTC
TRBJ1-5,.,.,TRBV19,CASSIVSGSQPQHF,TGTGCCAGTAGTATAGTTTCAGGGTCTCAGCCCCAGCATTTT
TRBJ2-2,.,.,TRBV19,CASSIDLGDTGELFF,TGTGCCAGTAGTATAGATTTGGGGGACACCGGGGAGCTGTTTTTT
TRBJ2-1,TRBD2,.,TRBV9,CASSVVPSGGQDNEQFF,TGTGCCAGCAGCGTAGTTCCTAGCGGGGGCCAGGATAATGAGCAGTTCTTC
TRBJ2-1,TRBD1,.,TRBV29-1,CSVPGKGQGRDEQFF,TGCAGCGTTCCTGGCAAGGGACAGGGAAGGGATGAGCAGTTCTTC
TRBJ1-1,TRBD1,.,TRBV30,CAWSGTGYMNTEAFF,TGTGCCTGGAGTGGGACAGGGTACATGAACACTGAAGCTTTCTTT
TRBJ2-7,TRBD1,once,TRBV11-2,CASSVTSGTGSYEQYF,TGTGCCAGCAGCGTTACCTCCGGGACAGGATCCTACGAGCAGTACTTC
TRBJ1-6,TRBD1,.,TRBV4-2,CASSPDRENSPLHF,TGTGCCAGCAGCCCTGACAGGGAGAATTCACCCCTCCACTTT
TRBJ2-7,TRBD1,.,TRBV5-1,CASSLSGTGWDEQYF,TGCGCCAGCAGCTTGAGCGGGACAGGGTGGGACGAGCAGTACTTC
TRBJ2-5,.,.,TRBV10-3,CAISELGISQETQYF,TGTGCCATCAGTGAGTTGGGCATATCCCAAGAGACCCAGTACTTC
TRBJ2-2,TRBD2,.,TRBV28,CASSLAGIFTGELFF,TGTGCCAGCAGTCTAGCGGGAATATTCACCGGGGAGCTGTTTTTT
TRBJ2-1,TRBD2,.,TRBV6-5,CASRALAGVRQFF,TGTGCCAGCAGAGCACTAGCGGGGGTACGGCAGTTCTTC
TRBJ2-7,.,.,TRBV5-1,CASSMGLGAELTYEQYF,TGCGCCAGCAGCATGGGTCTAGGGGCTGAACTAACCTACGAGCAGTACTTC
TRBJ1-3,.,once,TRBV5-1,CASSLVATEISGNTIYF,TGCGCCAGCAGCTTGGTGGCCACGGAAATCTCTGGAAACACCATATATTTT
TRBJ1-6,.,few,TRBV5-1,CASSLAGQGQINSPLHF,TGCGCCAGCAGCTTGGCCGGTCAAGGACAGATTAATTCACCCCTCCACTTT
TRBJ1-1,TRBD1,.,TRBV11-1,CASSSTGGWYTEAFF,TGTGCCAGCAGCTCGACAGGGGGCTGGTACACTGAAGCTTTCTTT
TRBJ2-2,.,.,TRBV7-3,CASSLFAVNTGELFF,TGTGCCAGCAGCTTGTTCGCGGTTAACACCGGGGAGCTGTTTTTT
TRBJ1-5,.,once,TRBV5-4,CASSLIPGWPQHF,TGTGCCAGCAGCTTGATTCCGGGTTGGCCCCAGCATTTT
TRBJ2-3,.,.,TRBV28,CASSYTQGPTDTQYF,TGTGCCAGCAGTTACACACAGGGCCCCACAGATACGCAGTATTTT
TRBJ2-5,.,.,TRBV5-1,CASSYQGFANRETQYF,TGCGCCAGCAGCTACCAGGGGTTCGCGAACCGGGAGACCCAGTACTTC
TRBJ1-5,.,.,TRBV27,CASTDMAGSNQPQHF,TGTGCCAGCACCGATATGGCAGGCTCCAATCAGCCCCAGCATTTT
TRBJ1-4,.,few,TRBV5-6,CASSLEAVGEKLFF,TGTGCCAGCAGCTTGGAGGCTGTTGGTGAAAAACTGTTTTTT
TRBJ2-1,TRBD2,.,TRBV9,CASSVSAGGPHEQFF,TGTGCCAGCAGCGTATCGGCGGGAGGGCCCCATGAGCAGTTCTTC
TRBJ2-3,.,.,TRBV5-4,CASSLTYGGGDTQYF,TGTGCCAGCAGCTTGACGTACGGGGGTGGAGATACGCAGTATTTT
TRBJ2-7,.,.,TRBV6-1,CASRKGGASYEQYF,TGTGCCAGCAGAAAGGGGGGGGCCTCCTACGAGCAGTACTTC
TRBJ2-7,TRBD2,.,TRBV7-8,CASSLASRLAGGPYEQYF,TGTGCCAGCAGCTTAGCTTCCCGACTAGCGGGAGGCCCCTACGAGCAGTACTTC
TRBJ2-6,.,.,TRBV19,CASSIRSGANVLTF,TGTGCCAGTAGTATCCGCTCTGGGGCCAACGTCCTGACTTTC
TRBJ1-6,.,.,TRBV27,CASSLPKVNSPLHF,TGTGCCAGCAGTTTACCGAAAGTAAATTCACCCCTCCACTTT
TRBJ2-2,TRBD1,.,TRBV5-4,CASSAGTGGTGELFF,TGTGCCAGCAGCGCCGGGACAGGGGGGACCGGGGAGCTGTTTTTT
TRBJ1-4,TRBD1,.,TRBV18,CASSLDRGSGRDEKLFF,TGTGCCAGCTCCCTGGACAGGGGGTCAGGCAGGGATGAAAAACTGTTTTTT
TRBJ2-7,TRBD2,.,TRBV4-1,CASSRTGTSAYEQYF,TGCGCCAGCAGCAGAACCGGGACTAGCGCCTACGAGCAGTACTTC